In this sample, the clone carrying this TCR beta chain turned up a few times. Its antigen is not known. The sample is drawn from a study of identical twins. Broader study findings: Alpha sequences out of frame and shared by twins had excess low generation probability. Modelling approaches yielded underestimates of out-of-frame TCR alpha sharing between monozygotic twins. For cord blood, abundant beta clonotypes had fewer insertions, unlike memory repertoires, which showed none.

V was clipped by 4 bases and J by 4 bases, with 15 bases between them. Germline V lookup: CDR1 SGHTA, CDR2 FQGNSA. There are 15 residues in the CDR3. Template switching, a step in the protocol, added a universal primer site, and cDNA carried unique molecular identifiers. TCRdb reprocessed the 5' RACE reads via MiXCR and lists one record per CDR3 protein. The sample includes some 660,000 distinct CDR3 sequences, over 8.5% of them seen just once. This sample was also put to use in a study of yellow fever vaccine responses in identical twins.

This chain joins TRBV7-2 and TRBJ2-3, with D tentatively TRBD1 or TRBD2 (6 bases each). Specimen: PBMCs. The TCR comes from a woman younger than 30 in good health. The CDR3 loop reads CASSSRGGRSDTQYF. In nucleotides, the CDR3 is TGTGCCAGCAGCTCCCGAGGGGGGAGGTCAGATACGCAGTATTTT.